This T cell receptor (beta chain) came from a study of Ad26.COV2.S vaccination and SARS-CoV-2 variants. For the study at large: Intramuscular Ad26.COV2.S doses were given once or twice, 56 days apart.

Sample treatment: roughly 19 received Ad26.COV2.S at low or high dose, single or two shots; about 5 received placebo; per-sample allocation not given. Vaccine and placebo recipients were sampled on day 63 after the first injection. Study-wide results and caveats: People who got the vaccine or the placebo had similar non-spike TCR breadth. Possible underestimation of total T cell responses by the TCR breadth and depth analyses was noted.

As to this clone: Its antigen is not known.

V was shortened by 3 bases and J by 0 bases, with 10 bases between the two germline ends. CDR1 is GTSNPN and CDR2 is SVGIG in the germline V gene (reference sequence). The CDR3 consists of 14 residues. Assay used: immunoSEQ multiplex PCR; TCRdb lists only in-frame clones, some missing. The sample records around 300,000 clones, 75% to 90% being singletons. This chain links TRBV30 with TRBJ2-3; D call uncertain. This sequence was found in a person aged 18-60 years who received the Ad26.COV2.S COVID-19 vaccine or a placebo. The sequencing here drew on peripheral blood, taken in a trial of Ad26.COV2.S vaccine versus placebo. The CDR3 loop reads CAWSLLGSTDTQYF. The CDR3 DNA sequence: TGTGCCTGGAGCCTTTTAGGAAGCACAGATACGCAGTATTTT.